These T cell receptor beta chains were read from a single sample in a study of human T cells and chemical hapten exposure. From the RACE reads, TCRdb called clonotypes with MiXCR, one entry per CDR3 protein. Seen here are under 300,000 distinct CDR3 sequences, approximately 8.4% observed once, and the top ten hold 2.3%. The specimen comprised whole blood, sampled in connection with sensitization to the hapten diphenylcyclopropenone (DPC). The receptors originated from a woman aged 40 to 50 with alopecia areata. Some clones in this sample may be carry-over from other donors' samples. Both conserved end residues are trimmed from each CDR3.

>TRBV19|TRBJ2-2
AARRISNTGELF
>TRBV6-5|TRBJ1-1
ASSYSTGGTEAF
>TRBV4-1|TRBJ2-1
ASSQPGQSSYNEQF
>TRBV6-5|TRBJ1-1
ASSTPTEAF
>TRBV12-3/TRBV12-4|TRBJ1-2
ASTRQASYGYT
>TRBV27|TRBJ1-4
ASSLGADPRELF
>TRBV6-6|TRBJ1-1
ASSSSHGQRAEAF
>TRBV18|TRBJ2-6
ASSLGTASGANVLT
>TRBV7-9|TRBJ1-2
ASSIPDRSGGGYT
>TRBV28|TRBJ2-2
ASSLWPRGTGELF
>TRBV5-6|TRBJ2-2
ASSFSFGHTGELF
>TRBV5-1|TRBJ2-5
ASSLATYPGQETQY
>TRBV6-6|TRBJ2-3
ASRPGTPGADTQY
>TRBV7-9|TRBJ1-1
ASSLQGDATEAF
>TRBV5-1|TRBJ2-2
ASSPADAGYGELF
>TRBV7-9|TRBJ2-3
ASSLWISGADTQY
>TRBV19|TRBJ1-5
ASSPLDRGSNQPQH
>TRBV6-5|TRBJ2-2
ASTRTRSGRSGELF
>TRBV29-1|TRBJ2-2
SVGQGGDTGELF
>TRBV5-1|TRBJ2-5
ASRMASTRQETQY
>TRBV7-2|TRBJ2-3
ASSSGLAGGTSTDTQY